These 20 T cell receptor beta chains originate from one sample sequenced in a study of neoadjuvant anti-PD-1 for oral cavity cancer. Stated time point: after neoadjuvant nivolumab, at surgical resection. This table comes from immunoSEQ multiplex PCR, and its TCRdb copy is limited to in-frame clones, with some not included. The sample lists more than 10,000 clones; about 61% were seen once. The material sequenced was PBMCs, taken after nivolumab (anti-PD-1) treatment. Every receptor here comes from a person between 40 and 85 years old with oral cavity squamous cell carcinoma.

The rearrangement uses TRBV2 and TRBJ2-2; D not resolved. The CDR3 loop spans 13 amino acids. V shed 6 bases and J shed 1 base, with 6 bases lying between them. The germline CDR1 and CDR2 sequences are SNHLY and FYNNEI. The DNA of the CDR3 is TGTGCCAGCAGCCGACAGAACACCGGGGAGCTGTTTTTT. Encoded protein: CASSRQNTGELFF.

The chain couples TRBV28 to TRBJ1-3, with 7 positions matching TRBD1. Germline values: CDR1 MDHEN, CDR2 SYDVKM. The CDR3 covers 15 residues. J lost 4 bases, V lost 2 bases, and 5 bases had no gene match. CDR3 loop: CASSLEGAGGNTIYF. For the CDR3, the DNA is TGTGCCAGCAGTTTAGAGGGGGCGGGAGGAAACACCATATATTTT.

The chain has TRBV13 and TRBJ2-3, with unresolved D. In germline, CDR1 is PRHDT, CDR2 FYEKMQ (reference sequence). V lost 5 bases to trimming and J lost 6 bases, with 15 bases between them. This CDR3 has 14 residues. The CDR3 protein is CASSPFIPSDTQYF. Written as DNA, the CDR3 is TGTGCCAGCAGCCCCTTCATTCCTAGTGATACGCAGTATTTT.

This chain links TRBV19 with TRBJ2-7, with D perhaps matching TRBD1 (5 bases). CDR3 size: 11 residues. CDR1 LNHDA and CDR2 SQIVND come from the germline V gene (reference sequence). V was shortened by 9 bases and J by 5 bases, with 11 bases between the two germline ends. This CDR3 is CARIQGDEQYF. DNA of the CDR3: TGTGCCAGGATCCAGGGCGACGAGCAGTACTTC.

V gene TRBV18 combines with J gene TRBJ2-7, with 11 bases aligning to TRBD2. Germline lookup yields CDR1 KGHSH and CDR2 LQKENI. The CDR3 contains 19 residues. Germline trimming cut 1 base from V and 4 bases from J; bases unmatched to any gene: 15. CDR3 DNA sequence: TGTGCCAGCTCACCACAAGCACTAGCGGGAGTGTGGGGAGGGTACGAGCAGTACTTC. Protein sequence: CASSPQALAGVWGGYEQYF.

V gene TRBV10-3 combines with J gene TRBJ2-7; D unresolved. CDR3 size: 12 residues. The germline V and J ends were trimmed by 3 bases and 3 bases, with 6 bases remaining between them. Germline CDR1 ENHRY, CDR2 SYGVKD. The CDR3: CAISEELYEQYF. CDR3 bases: TGTGCCATCAGTGAAGAACTCTACGAGCAGTACTTC.

This rearrangement joins TRBV14 to TRBJ2-1; TRBD2 is a possible D gene (5 bases). This CDR3 comprises 17 residues. V was trimmed by 1 base and J by 7 bases, leaving 20 bases between them. In germline, CDR1 is SGHDN, CDR2 FVKESK. In DNA, the CDR3 is TGTGCCAGCAGCCAAGCGGTTCGTGGGAGTAGTAGGAATGAGCAGTTCTTC. Protein: CASSQAVRGSSRNEQFF.

V is TRBV5-1 and J is TRBJ2-1; tentative D call: TRBD1 (6 bases). Trimming pared 3 bases from V and 5 bases from J, leaving 9 bases between. This CDR3 is built from 13 residues. Germline V gene lookup returns CDR1 SGHRS and CDR2 YFSETQ. The CDR3 loop reads CASSSDSNNEQFF. The CDR3 DNA reads TGCGCCAGCAGCTCGGACAGTAACAATGAGCAGTTCTTC.

The sample holds one count of this clone. The J gene is TRBJ1-4, the V gene TRBV20-1; no clear D gene. V gave up 1 base and J gave up 8 bases, with 5 bases separating them. There are 11 residues in the CDR3. From germline, CDR1 is DFQATT and CDR2 SNEGSKA (reference sequence). CDR3 nucleotide sequence: TGCAGTGCTAGAGGCGTGGAAAAACTGTTTTTT. It specifies CSARGVEKLFF.

The chain uses TRBV29-1 and TRBJ2-7; TRBD1 aligns across 9 bases. This CDR3 has 13 amino acids. V lost 3 bases and J lost 5; bases outside the gene matches: 5. Germline V CDR1 and CDR2: SQVTM, ANQGSEA. The CDR3, as DNA: TGCAGCGTTGACGGGACAGGGTCCAACGAGCAGTACTTC. Translated, it gives CSVDGTGSNEQYF.

V and J are TRBV5-8 and TRBJ1-1; D is uncertain. Germline V lookup: CDR1 SGHTS, CDR2 YDEGEE. Trimming took off 6 bases at V and 0 bases at J, with 15 bases between the two ends. The CDR3 runs to 15 residues. CDR3 region: CASTLKGRMNTEAFF. CDR3 nucleotides: TGTGCCAGCACCCTTAAAGGGCGCATGAACACTGAAGCTTTCTTT.

The chain uses TRBV6-5 and TRBJ1-1, with D maybe TRBD1 (6 bases). Per the germline V gene, CDR1 is MNHEY and CDR2 is SVGAGI. Deletions cut 4 bases from V and 0 bases from J, with 12 bases between. This CDR3 spans 15 amino acids. The CDR3 nucleotides are TGTGCCAGCAGTTGGGGGCTAGAGATGAACACTGAAGCTTTCTTT. Translating it yields CASSWGLEMNTEAFF.

The V and J genes are TRBV29-1 and TRBJ2-3; D remains unclear. V lost 2 bases and J 5 bases, leaving 5 bases between the germline ends. CDR1 SQVTM and CDR2 ANQGSEA come from the germline V gene. This CDR3 comprises 11 residues. Written as DNA, the CDR3 is TGCAGCGTTGAATCTGGAGATACGCAGTATTTT. Translated, it gives CSVESGDTQYF.

The chain joins TRBV5-8 to TRBJ1-4, with D unclear. V shed 4 bases and J shed 0 bases, with 10 bases lying between them. Germline CDR1 and CDR2: SGHTS and YDEGEE. CDR3 length: 15 amino acids. CDR3 nucleotide sequence: TGTGCCAGCAGCGCAGAGTTTACAACTAATGAAAAACTGTTTTTT. This codes for CASSAEFTTNEKLFF.

V gene TRBV25-1 combines with J gene TRBJ2-7; 10 bases map to TRBD1. V shed 5 bases and J 6 bases; nucleotides not matched to a gene: 7. Germline V gene data show CDR1 as MGHDK and CDR2 as SYGVNS. This CDR3 has 14 amino acids. The CDR3 bases are TGTGCCAGCAGTTTCGGGACAGGGGTAGCCGAGCAGTACTTC. Translation gives CASSFGTGVAEQYF.

The V call is TRBV11-2, the J call TRBJ2-7; the D call may be TRBD1 or TRBD2 (6 bases each). The V and J ends lost 5 bases and 2 bases respectively, with 25 bases between them. The length of the CDR3 is 18 residues. Per the germline V gene, CDR1 is SGHAT and CDR2 is FQNNGV. Here the CDR3 DNA reads TGTGCCAGCAGCGAACACGGGACATCGGGAAGGGGGGCCTACGAGCAGTACTTC. This encodes CASSEHGTSGRGAYEQYF. Looking up the rest from reference TRBV11-2 and TRBJ2-7 gives the full variable domain: EAGVAQSPRYKIIEKRQSVAFWCNPISGHATLYWYQQILGQGPKLLIQFQNNGVVDDSQLPKDRFSAERLKGVDSTLKIQPAKLEDSAVYLCASSEHGTSGRGAYEQYFGPGTRLTVT.

This clone was seen a handful of times. The chain uses TRBV4-1 and TRBJ1-1; 7 bases are a match to TRBD1. CDR1 and CDR2 from the germline V gene are MGHRA and YSYEKL. The CDR3 is 14 amino acids. With V trimmed by 4 bases and J by 3 bases, 5 bases remained unmatched. The CDR3 here is CASSPRQGHTEAFF. The DNA for the CDR3 is TGCGCCAGCAGCCCCCGACAGGGACACACTGAAGCTTTCTTT.

The rearrangement uses TRBV27 and TRBJ2-7; 7 bases line up with TRBD2. V dropped 4 bases and J dropped 3; count of bases not matched to a gene: 3. Germline values: CDR1 MNHEY, CDR2 SMNVEV (reference sequence). The CDR3 covers 13 residues. CDR3 protein: CASSSRDYYEQYF. The CDR3 nucleotides are TGTGCCAGCAGTTCCCGGGACTACTACGAGCAGTACTTC.

This chain joins TRBV10-3 and TRBJ2-2, with TRBD1 matching over 7 bases. This CDR3 is built from 13 residues. Trimming removed 6 bases from V and 6 bases from J; junction bases left unmatched: 4. The germline gives CDR1 ENHRY, CDR2 SYGVKD. The CDR3 loop is CAIRADRAGELFF. The CDR3 coding sequence is TGTGCCATCAGAGCTGACAGGGCCGGGGAGCTGTTTTTT.

This clone was picked up one time. The chain uses TRBV7-8 and TRBJ1-5; D may be TRBD1 (5 bases). Germline values: CDR1 SGHVS, CDR2 FQNEAQ. This CDR3 is built from 17 residues. Trimming shortened V by 1 base and J by 2 bases, and 15 bases separated the two germline ends. CDR3 DNA: TGTGCCAGCAGCTTAGGTGGCTCAGGGACCGGCAATCAGCCCCAGCATTTT. Translating gives CASSLGGSGTGNQPQHF.